These 25 T cell receptor beta chains were sequenced from one sample in a study of T cell responses to AZD1222 COVID-19 vaccine. TCRdb's copy holds only in-frame clones and misses some; the assay was immunoSEQ multiplex PCR. The sample has around 130,000 clones, over 90% seen once. The sequencing here drew on peripheral blood, taken on day 0 of AZD1222 vaccination. The source of these receptors is an adult in good health.

This clone was observed a single time. This sequence joins TRBV3-1 (or the pseudogene TRBV3-2) and TRBJ1-1; TRBD1 aligns across 7 bases. The V segment lost 6 bases and the J segment 11 bases; nucleotides outside the gene matches: 15. The germline gives CDR1 LGHDT, CDR2 YNNKEL (reference sequence). This CDR3 spans 14 amino acids. The CDR3 loop reads CASSQGGFPMRAFF. The CDR3 DNA reads TGTGCCAGCAGTCAGGGGGGGTTCCCAATGCGGGCTTTCTTT.

The chain recombines TRBV4-2 with TRBJ1-1, with D uncertain. CDR3 length: 14 amino acids. Trimming took off 3 bases at V and 2 bases at J, with 10 bases between the two ends. CDR1 is LGHNA and CDR2 is YNFKEQ in the germline V gene. Written as DNA, the CDR3 is TGTGCCAGCAGCCAGATAGGGATAAACACTGAAGCTTTCTTT. Amino acids: CASSQIGINTEAFF.

This chain links TRBV25-1 with TRBJ1-1; 8 nucleotides agree with TRBD1. In germline, CDR1 is MGHDK, CDR2 SYGVNS. V shed 5 bases, J shed 11 bases, and the junction held 16 bases outside the gene matches. This CDR3 region has 15 residues. CDR3 in DNA: TGTGCCAGCAGTCAGGCAGGGGGCACTCCAAGAGGGGCTTTCTTT. Its translation: CASSQAGGTPRGAFF.

The CDR3 DNA follows: TGTGCCAGCAGTGACGGGACAGGGGGGATGAACACTGAAGCTTTCTTT. Encoded protein: CASSDGTGGMNTEAFF. The V gene is TRBV6-1, the J gene TRBJ1-1; 11 bases line up with TRBD1. The CDR3 extends over 16 amino acids. Trimming at V came to 3 bases and at J to 0 bases, leaving 3 bases not matched to a gene. Germline loops: CDR1 MNHNS, CDR2 SASEGT.

The J gene is TRBJ1-6, the V gene TRBV3-1 (or the pseudogene TRBV3-2); no definite D call. Trimming cost V 4 bases and J 10 bases, with 17 bases left between them. The CDR3 is made up of 15 amino acids. Germline CDR1 LGHDT, CDR2 YNNKEL (reference sequence). CDR3 region: CASSPEDGDGSPLHF. CDR3 coding DNA: TGTGCCAGCAGCCCCGAGGATGGGGATGGGTCACCCCTCCACTTT.

The chain has TRBV2 and TRBJ2-1; possibly TRBD2 for D (6 bases). The CDR3 has 14 amino acids. CDR1 and CDR2 from the germline V gene are SNHLY and FYNNEI. Trimming removed 9 bases from V and 4 bases from J, with 16 bases in between. For the CDR3, the DNA is TGTGCCAGTGCGGCCGGCGGGGTTTACAATGAGCAGTTCTTC. Amino acids: CASAAGGVYNEQFF.

The chain links TRBV7-6 to TRBJ1-1; the D gene is possibly TRBD1 (6 bases). From germline, CDR1 is SGHVS and CDR2 FNYEAQ. V was cut by 2 bases and J by 4 bases, with 17 bases left in between. This CDR3 has 16 amino acids. CDR3 bases: TGTGCCAGCAGCTTACGGGGGGGCGATTTTCTCACTGAAGCTTTCTTT. It translates to CASSLRGGDFLTEAFF.

The CDR3 protein is CASSEAGWNTIYF. The CDR3 DNA reads TGTGCCAGCAGTGAGGCAGGGTGGAACACCATATATTTT. V gene TRBV2 combines with J gene TRBJ1-3, with D possibly being TRBD1 (5 bases). Germline loops: CDR1 SNHLY, CDR2 FYNNEI. V lost 3 bases to trimming and J lost 7 bases, with 10 bases between them. The CDR3 spans 13 residues.

This clone has a single count. The chain has TRBV25-1 and TRBJ2-2; maybe TRBD1 (6 bases). V was pared by 1 base and J by 0 bases, with 12 bases between. This CDR3 region has 17 residues. Germline V gene lookup returns CDR1 MGHDK and CDR2 SYGVNS. CDR3 sequence reads: CASSEFYGTPNTGELFF. In nucleotides, the CDR3 is TGTGCCAGCAGTGAATTTTATGGGACACCGAACACCGGGGAGCTGTTTTTT.

The chain uses TRBV3-1 (or the pseudogene TRBV3-2) and TRBJ1-2; D call uncertain. Deletions cut 6 bases from V and 4 bases from J, with 15 bases between. CDR3 size: 14 residues. Germline V gene data show CDR1 as LGHDT and CDR2 as YNNKEL (reference sequence). This chain's CDR3 is CASRRNGPGYGYTF. For the CDR3, the DNA is TGTGCCAGCAGACGCAACGGGCCTGGCTATGGCTACACCTTC.

The J gene is TRBJ2-1, the V gene TRBV5-4, with D unclear. The CDR3 extends over 14 amino acids. Germline V gene data show CDR1 as SGHNT and CDR2 as YYREEE (reference sequence). Trimming removed 4 bases at V and 1 base at J, with 9 bases between. The CDR3 sequence is CASSPETSYNEQFF. In DNA form, the CDR3 reads TGTGCCAGCAGCCCCGAGACATCCTACAATGAGCAGTTCTTC.

V usage is TRBV5-4 and J usage is TRBJ2-7; D might be TRBD1 (5 bases). Germline CDR1 and CDR2: SGHNT and YYREEE (reference sequence). This CDR3 is built from 14 residues. V lost 1 base and J lost 0, with 8 bases in between. Here the CDR3 DNA reads TGTGCCAGCAGCTTGAACCAGGGCTCCTACGAGCAGTACTTC. The encoded protein is CASSLNQGSYEQYF.

CDR3 DNA: TGTGCCAGCAGTCTAGGACAGGGAGTCAATCAGCCCCAGCATTTT. This translates into CASSLGQGVNQPQHF. This chain joins TRBV6-5 and TRBJ1-5, with 8 bases fitting TRBD1. The V gene's germline CDR1 is MNHEY and CDR2 SVGAGI. CDR3 size: 15 residues. Trimming cost V 5 bases and J 3 bases; bases outside gene matches: 6.

V is TRBV6-5 and J is TRBJ2-7; TRBD2 matches 7 bases. The CDR3 has 15 residues. J was trimmed by 2 bases and V by 6 bases; bases with no gene match: 10. Germline V gene data show CDR1 as MNHEY and CDR2 as SVGAGI. The DNA of the CDR3 is TGTGCCAGCAGACTCGGGACTATAGGTCCCTACGAGCAGTACTTC. Translation gives CASRLGTIGPYEQYF.

This rearrangement joins TRBV29-1 to TRBJ2-7; 13 nucleotides line up with TRBD2. With V trimmed by 4 bases and J by 2 bases, 2 bases remained unmatched. The CDR3 spans 14 residues. CDR1 and CDR2 from the germline V gene are SQVTM and ANQGSEA. CDR3 DNA: TGCAGCGTTGGGGGACTAGCGGGAACCTACGAGCAGTACTTC. Translating gives CSVGGLAGTYEQYF.

The genes are TRBV7-9 and TRBJ1-6; tentatively, D is TRBD1 (6 bases). The CDR3 sequence is 15 residues long. Trimming shortened V by 1 base and J by 9 bases, and 13 bases separated the two germline ends. Germline V lookup: CDR1 SEHNR, CDR2 FQNEAQ (reference sequence). CDR3: CASSLVKGVFSPLHF. CDR3 coding DNA: TGTGCCAGCAGCTTAGTGAAGGGGGTTTTTTCACCCCTCCACTTT.

V gene TRBV5-1 combines with J gene TRBJ2-1; TRBD2 agrees at 12 bases. Germline assignment: CDR1 SGHRS and CDR2 YFSETQ. This CDR3 comprises 19 residues. V gave up 4 bases and J gave up 7 bases; unmatched junction bases: 18. The DNA for the CDR3 is TGCGCCAGCAGCCCCAGGGGGCAAGAGGGACTAGCGGGTTTGAATGAGCAGTTCTTC. Translated, it gives CASSPRGQEGLAGLNEQFF.

V is TRBV4-1 and J is TRBJ1-2, with D maybe TRBD1 (5 bases). Germline CDR1 and CDR2: MGHRA and YSYEKL. The CDR3 covers 17 residues. Trimming removed 2 bases at V and 2 bases at J, with 18 bases between. The CDR3 DNA reads TGCGCCAGCAGCCAATTCGCCCAACGGAGGGACAACTATGGCTACACCTTC. Its translation is CASSQFAQRRDNYGYTF.

The chain recombines TRBV20-1 with TRBJ2-7; D remains unclear. The CDR3 is 14 amino acids. Germline loops: CDR1 DFQATT, CDR2 SNEGSKA (reference sequence). V shed 3 bases and J shed 0 bases, with 12 bases lying between them. In DNA, the CDR3 is TGCAGTGCTAGTTTGTCCCAGAGCTCCTACGAGCAGTACTTC. This sequence encodes CSASLSQSSYEQYF.

J is TRBJ2-7 and V is TRBV29-1, with 8 bases that match TRBD1. The V and J ends lost 3 bases and 6 bases, in that order; junction bases with no gene match: 7. The CDR3 totals 13 residues. Germline CDR1 is SQVTM and CDR2 is ANQGSEA. CDR3 amino acids: CSVDGTGLSEQYF. The CDR3 nucleotides read TGCAGCGTTGACGGGACAGGACTTTCCGAGCAGTACTTC.

The chain joins TRBV11-2 to TRBJ1-2; TRBD1 aligns across 10 bases. The CDR3 covers 15 residues. The germline gives CDR1 SGHAT, CDR2 FQNNGV. With V trimmed by 4 bases and J by 6 bases, 8 bases remained unmatched. DNA of the CDR3: TGTGCCAGCAGCTCATTGCGAGGGACAGGGGATGGCTACACCTTC. Protein product: CASSSLRGTGDGYTF.

The V and J genes are TRBV19 and TRBJ1-5; 8 bases fit TRBD1. Trimming at V came to 4 bases and at J to 2 bases, leaving 4 bases not matched to a gene. The length of the CDR3 is 15 residues. Germline CDR1 reads LNHDA; CDR2 reads SQIVND (reference sequence). Here the CDR3 reads CASSNDRGRNQPQHF. The CDR3 DNA follows: TGTGCCAGTAGTAATGACAGGGGCCGCAATCAGCCCCAGCATTTT.

The chain uses TRBV23-1 and TRBJ1-5; no definite D call. TRBV23-1 belongs to the ORF category, with a function that is uncertain. This CDR3 is built from 15 residues. V shed 7 bases and J shed 1 base, with 14 bases lying between them. CDR3 coding DNA: TGCGCCAGCACCAAGGGAGTACGAAGCAATCAGCCCCAGCATTTT. This encodes CASTKGVRSNQPQHF.

The chain recombines TRBV2 with TRBJ2-2, with 11 positions matching TRBD2. The CDR3 runs to 17 residues. The trim removed 6 bases at V and 4 bases at J, leaving 10 bases unmatched. Germline loops: CDR1 SNHLY, CDR2 FYNNEI. DNA for the CDR3: TGTGCCAGCAGCCTAACTAGCGGGAGAGGGGGCACCGGGGAGCTGTTTTTT. Its translation: CASSLTSGRGGTGELFF.

This sequence joins TRBV29-1 and TRBJ2-1; 9 bases map to TRBD2. The trim removed 7 bases at V and 3 bases at J, leaving 13 bases unmatched. Germline-derived CDR1 and CDR2 are SQVTM and ANQGSEA. CDR3 length: 16 amino acids. DNA for the CDR3: TGCAGCGCTGGGCCGCTTCTAGCGGGACTCTACAATGAGCAGTTCTTC. This gives the protein CSAGPLLAGLYNEQFF.